This T cell receptor (beta chain) was captured in a study of memory B cells and T cells in multiple sclerosis. Whole-study findings and limits: Shared clonotype counts depended on differing compartment clone-set sizes and were normalized.

Looked up from germline, CDR1 is MDHEN and CDR2 is SYDVKM. Trimming removed 2 bases from V and 9 bases from J, with 14 bases in between. The length of the CDR3 is 13 residues. Separate sequencing covered autoproliferating (CFSE-dim) and non-proliferating (CFSE-high) T cells from stimulus-free culture. Pooled replicate wells came from around 5x10^7 CFSE-labeled PBMCs cultured less than 8 days without stimulus. PBMCs were labeled with approximately 0.5 uM CFSE and cultured without exogenous stimuli. The protocol was immunoSEQ multiplex PCR, while the TCRdb copy is restricted to in-frame clones and leaves out a portion. The sample holds roughly 30,000 clones, roughly 83% seen once. On this clone itself: What it recognizes is unknown.

This clonotype originated in a human donor with multiple sclerosis. What was sequenced was PBMCs from blood kept in culture. V is TRBV28 and J is TRBJ2-7; D remains ambiguous. CDR3 region: CASSLPADLGQYF. CDR3 DNA sequence: TGTGCCAGCAGTTTACCCGCGGATTTAGGGCAGTACTTC.